The 24 T cell receptor beta chains listed next were all sequenced from one sample in a study of identical twins. MiXCR, applied by TCRdb to the 5' RACE reads, yields one record per CDR3 protein. Here the sample spans just under 650,000 distinct CDR3 sequences, under 8.5% being singletons. The data also belong to a second study, concerning yellow fever vaccine responses in identical twins.

Input material: PBMCs. These receptor sequences come from a woman aged 18-35 years in good health.

The chain employs TRBV7-9 and TRBJ2-1; TRBD2 aligns across 10 bases. Germline V gives CDR1 SEHNR, CDR2 FQNEAQ (reference sequence). The CDR3 is made up of 16 amino acids. The V and J ends lost 5 bases and 8 bases, in that order; junction bases with no gene match: 12. CDR3 nucleotide sequence: TGTGCCAGCAGCCCAGGACCTAGCGGGGGAAGTCATGAGCAGTTCTTC. This codes for CASSPGPSGGSHEQFF.

This clonotype was seen ten or more times. The CDR3 region has the DNA TGTGCCAGCAGCTTAGTGAGGGAAGCCGCCGGGGAGCTGTTTTTT. Its translation: CASSLVREAAGELFF. The rearrangement joins TRBV7-2 to TRBJ2-2, with D possibly being TRBD2 (5 bases). V shed 1 base and J shed 6 bases, with 12 bases lying between them. Germline V lookup: CDR1 SGHTA, CDR2 FQGNSA. The CDR3 extends over 15 amino acids.

This clonotype has ten or more counts. The gene calls are TRBV10-3 and TRBJ2-7; no definite D call. V was shortened by 1 base and J by 7 bases, with 8 bases between the two germline ends. The CDR3 loop spans 12 amino acids. Germline V gives CDR1 ENHRY, CDR2 SYGVKD. Here the CDR3 DNA reads TGTGCCATCAGTGAGTTGGGGATGGAGCAGTACGTC. Translation gives CAISELGMEQYV.

This clonotype was observed at least ten times. The chain recombines TRBV7-2 with TRBJ2-1, with D possibly TRBD2 on 6 matching bases. Germline V gene sequence: CDR1 SGHTA, CDR2 FQGNSA. There are 15 residues in the CDR3. Deletions cut 1 base from V and 9 bases from J, with 16 bases between. For the CDR3, the DNA is TGTGCCAGCAGCTTAGGGGCGGGGAATCTCGGTGAGCAGTTCTTC. As protein: CASSLGAGNLGEQFF.

The chain is built from TRBV12-3 or TRBV12-4 and TRBJ1-4; possible D gene TRBD1, 6 bases. The CDR3 totals 15 residues. V gave up 3 bases and J gave up 4 bases, with 12 bases separating them. The CDR3 region has the DNA TGTGCCAGCAGTTTGACCCGGGACAATAATGAAAAACTGTTTTTT. Translating it yields CASSLTRDNNEKLFF.

In this sample, this clonotype turned up a few times. The genes are TRBV11-3 and TRBJ1-3; the match to TRBD1 covers 8 bases. The CDR3 sequence is 16 residues long. After removal of 0 bases from V and 5 bases from J, the junction contained 6 bases not matched to a gene. Germline V gene sequence: CDR1 SGHNT, CDR2 YENEEA. CDR3 sequence (DNA): TGTGCCAGCAGCTTAGAAGGACAGGGTTTTCGAAACACCATATATTTT. Translated, it gives CASSLEGQGFRNTIYF.

This clonotype was seen repeatedly, ten times or more. This chain joins TRBV11-2 and TRBJ2-2; D uncertain. Trimming pared 3 bases from V and 2 bases from J, leaving 4 bases between. CDR3 size: 13 residues. Germline V gene data show CDR1 as SGHAT and CDR2 as FQNNGV. DNA of the CDR3: TGTGCCAGCAGCTTCGCAAACACCGGGGAGCTGTTTTTT. Its protein product is CASSFANTGELFF.

Points on this clonotype: A much more abundant neighbour one base away suggests this may be a read error. The rearrangement joins TRBV29-1 to TRBJ2-5; tentatively, D is TRBD1 (6 bases). From germline, CDR1 is SQVTM and CDR2 ANQGSEA. V lost 8 bases and J 5 bases, leaving 21 bases between the germline ends. CDR3 length: 14 residues. The DNA of the CDR3 is TGCAGCTTAGGGGGTGGCAGGATATATGAGACCCAGTACTTC. It codes for CSLGGGRIYETQYF.

This clonotype has only a few counts. The V and J genes are TRBV29-1 and TRBJ1-1; D ambiguous. The CDR3 contains 10 residues. The V end was cut by 6 bases, the J end by 8 bases, with 10 bases between. Germline V lookup: CDR1 SQVTM, CDR2 ANQGSEA. The CDR3 is CSVRAAEAFF. As DNA, the CDR3 is TGCAGCGTACGGGCCGCCGAAGCTTTCTTT. Drawing the rest from reference TRBV29-1 and TRBJ1-1, the complete variable domain is SAVISQKPSRDICQRGTSLTIQCQVDSQVTMMFWYRQQPGQSLTLIATANQGSEATYESGFVIDKFPISRPNLTFSTLTVSNMSPEDSSIYLCSVRAAEAFFGQGTRLTVV.

This clonotype was counted between two and nine times. The chain combines TRBV5-1 with TRBJ1-2; D remains ambiguous. V lost 0 bases to trimming and J lost 12 bases, with 18 bases between them. CDR1 and CDR2 (germline): SGHRS, YFSETQ. This CDR3 is 14 amino acids long. In nucleotides, the CDR3 is TGCGCCAGCAGCTTGGATCCGGGAACCACCGGGGACACCTTC. This translates into CASSLDPGTTGDTF.

This clonotype was seen a handful of times. The V gene is TRBV6-5, the J gene TRBJ2-2; weak D call: TRBD2 (5 bases). Trimming removed 2 bases from V and 0 bases from J, with 16 bases in between. The CDR3 runs to 18 residues. Germline CDR1 is MNHEY and CDR2 is SVGAGI. The CDR3 region is CASSYLAPTLANTGELFF. The CDR3 DNA reads as TGTGCCAGCAGTTACCTAGCCCCGACTTTAGCGAACACCGGGGAGCTGTTTTTT.

The J gene is TRBJ1-1, the V gene TRBV12-3 or TRBV12-4; a weak D match, TRBD1 (6 bases). Trimming shortened V by 2 bases and J by 1 base, and 14 bases separated the two germline ends. The CDR3 has 16 amino acids. CDR3 protein: CASSLLSRDKNTEAFF. The CDR3 nucleotides read TGTGCCAGCAGTTTACTATCGAGGGACAAGAACACTGAAGCTTTCTTT.

This clonotype was counted a few times. The chain is built from TRBV20-1 and TRBJ2-5; 7 bases fit TRBD2. The CDR3 loop spans 15 amino acids. In germline, CDR1 is DFQATT, CDR2 SNEGSKA (reference sequence). The V segment lost 0 bases and the J segment 1 base; nucleotides outside the gene matches: 5. CDR3 residues: CSARDGGGIQETQYF. Here the CDR3 DNA reads TGCAGTGCTAGAGATGGGGGGGGGATCCAAGAGACCCAGTACTTC.

This clonotype was counted ten times or more. The chain recombines TRBV10-3 with TRBJ2-7; 9 nucleotides line up with TRBD1. J gave up 6 bases and V 5 bases, and 5 bases lay outside the gene matches. In germline, CDR1 is ENHRY, CDR2 SYGVKD. CDR3 length: 13 residues. The CDR3 region has the DNA TGTGCCATCAGTCCGGGACAGGGTCGCGAGCAGTACGTC. It codes for CAISPGQGREQYV.

This clonotype has a handful of counts. The chain recombines TRBV11-2 with TRBJ2-1; the match to TRBD2 covers 7 bases. The CDR3 covers 18 residues. V shed 1 base and J 7 bases; nucleotides not matched to a gene: 16. Germline V gene lookup returns CDR1 SGHAT and CDR2 FQNNGV. The CDR3 protein is CASSLGLLLSGGGNEQFF. Here the CDR3 DNA reads TGTGCCAGCAGCTTAGGTTTGCTCTTGTCGGGGGGAGGAAATGAGCAGTTCTTC. The full variable domain, its missing parts supplied by reference TRBV11-2 and TRBJ2-1, is EAGVAQSPRYKIIEKRQSVAFWCNPISGHATLYWYQQILGQGPKLLIQFQNNGVVDDSQLPKDRFSAERLKGVDSTLKIQPAKLEDSAVYLCASSLGLLLSGGGNEQFFGPGTRLTVL.

Many counts were recorded for this clonotype. The V call is TRBV5-1, the J call TRBJ1-5, with D possibly TRBD1 on 6 matching bases. V dropped 0 bases and J dropped 3 bases, with 10 bases sitting between them. CDR1 is SGHRS, CDR2 YFSETQ, per germline. This CDR3 has 15 residues. CDR3: CASSLEGGPNQPQHF. CDR3 in DNA: TGCGCCAGCAGCTTGGAAGGGGGGCCCAATCAGCCCCAGCATTTT.

This clonotype appeared a few times. The V and J genes are TRBV9 and TRBJ2-7, with D perhaps TRBD2 (6 bases). The V gene lost 2 bases and the J gene lost 1 base, with 13 bases spanning the gap. The germline V gene has CDR1 SGDLS and CDR2 YYNGEE. The CDR3 runs 15 residues. The CDR3 region has the DNA TGTGCCAGCAGCGTGGGGGACTCTTATTCCTACGAGCAGTACTTC. Translated: CASSVGDSYSYEQYF.

This clonotype has just a few counts. The J gene is TRBJ2-7, the V gene TRBV18, with TRBD1 matching 12 bases. The ends lost 3 bases at V and 4 bases at J; junction bases unmatched: 13. Germline V gene sequence: CDR1 KGHSH, CDR2 LQKENI. The CDR3 has 18 amino acids. The CDR3 nucleotides read TGTGCCAGCTCACCGAGTGTTACGGGACAGGGGGCGATTTACGAGCAGTACGTC. It specifies CASSPSVTGQGAIYEQYV.

This clonotype showed up many times. This chain connects TRBV12-3 or TRBV12-4 to TRBJ2-2, with 10 bases identical to TRBD1. The length of the CDR3 is 16 residues. V was clipped by 6 bases and J by 7 bases; unmatched bases: 11. Written as DNA, the CDR3 is TGTGCCAGCAGCAAGGGACAGGGGATAAGTGGCGGGGAGCTGTTTTTT. Translation gives CASSKGQGISGGELFF.

V is TRBV29-1 and J is TRBJ1-1, with a possible D match to TRBD1 (5 bases). V dropped 7 bases and J dropped 1 base, with 13 bases sitting between them. Germline V gene data show CDR1 as SQVTM and CDR2 as ANQGSEA. CDR3 length equals 13 residues. CDR3 coding DNA: TGCAGCGCCACTCAGGGAGGGAACACTGAAGCTTTCTTT. As protein: CSATQGGNTEAFF.

The sample holds many counts of this clonotype. CDR3 region: CASSLARRHYNEQFF. CDR3 coding DNA: TGTGCCAGCAGTTTGGCGAGAAGGCACTACAATGAGCAGTTCTTC. The chain is built from TRBV12-3 or TRBV12-4 and TRBJ2-1; D unresolved. The CDR3 is made up of 15 amino acids. The germline V and J ends were trimmed by 3 bases and 3 bases, with 12 bases remaining between them.

This rearrangement joins TRBV2 to TRBJ2-6; TRBD2 agrees at 13 bases. Per the germline V gene, CDR1 is SNHLY and CDR2 is FYNNEI. V shed 8 bases, J shed 4 bases, and the junction held 14 bases outside the gene matches. This CDR3 contains 19 residues. In DNA form, the CDR3 reads TGTGCCAGCTGTCATACTAGCGGGGGGGCCAGAGGCGGGGCCAACGTCCTGACTTTC. Its translation: CASCHTSGGARGGANVLTF.

The V gene is TRBV6-2 or TRBV6-3, the J gene TRBJ2-7; the D gene is possibly TRBD2 (6 bases). Germline loops: CDR1 MNHEY, CDR2 SVGEGT. V was clipped by 8 bases and J by 0 bases, with 14 bases between them. The CDR3 covers 14 residues. The CDR3 DNA follows: TGTGCCAGCCGGGGGAGCGGAAGCTCCTACGAGCAGTACTTC. Protein: CASRGSGSSYEQYF.

V usage is TRBV20-1 and J usage is TRBJ2-3, with D possibly matching TRBD2 (5 bases). Germline V gene sequence: CDR1 DFQATT, CDR2 SNEGSKA (reference sequence). V was trimmed by 4 bases and J by 5 bases, leaving 7 bases between them. The CDR3 consists of 11 residues. As DNA, the CDR3 is TGCAGTGCTACCACTAGAGATACGCAGTATTTT. Its protein product is CSATTRDTQYF.